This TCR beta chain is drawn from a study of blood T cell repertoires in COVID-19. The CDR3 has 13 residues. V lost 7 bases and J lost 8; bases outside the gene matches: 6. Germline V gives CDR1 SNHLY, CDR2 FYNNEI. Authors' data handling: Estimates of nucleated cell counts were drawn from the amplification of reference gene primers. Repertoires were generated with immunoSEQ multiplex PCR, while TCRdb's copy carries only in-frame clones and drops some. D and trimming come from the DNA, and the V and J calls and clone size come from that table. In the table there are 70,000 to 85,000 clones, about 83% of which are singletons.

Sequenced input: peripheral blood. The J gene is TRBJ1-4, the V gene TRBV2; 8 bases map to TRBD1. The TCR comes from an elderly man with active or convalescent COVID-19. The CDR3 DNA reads TGTGCCAGCAATTGGGACAGGAGCGAAAAACTGTTTTTT. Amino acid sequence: CASNWDRSEKLFF. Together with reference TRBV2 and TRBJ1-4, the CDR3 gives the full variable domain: EPEVTQTPSHQVTQMGQEVILRCVPISNHLYFYWYRQILGQKVEFLVSFYNNEISEKSEIFDDQFSVERPDGSNFTLKIRSTKLEDSAMYFCASNWDRSEKLFFGSGTQLSVL.